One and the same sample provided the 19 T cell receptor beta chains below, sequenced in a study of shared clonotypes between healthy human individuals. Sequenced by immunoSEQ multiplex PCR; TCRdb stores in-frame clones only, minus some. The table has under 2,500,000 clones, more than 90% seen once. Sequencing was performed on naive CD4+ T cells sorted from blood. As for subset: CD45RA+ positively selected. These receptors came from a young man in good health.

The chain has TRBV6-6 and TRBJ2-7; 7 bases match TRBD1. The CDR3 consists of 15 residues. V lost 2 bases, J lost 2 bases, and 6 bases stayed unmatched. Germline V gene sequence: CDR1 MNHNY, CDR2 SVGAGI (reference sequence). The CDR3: CASSYVGQGAYEQYF. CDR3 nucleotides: TGTGCCAGCAGTTACGTGGGGCAGGGGGCCTACGAGCAGTACTTC.

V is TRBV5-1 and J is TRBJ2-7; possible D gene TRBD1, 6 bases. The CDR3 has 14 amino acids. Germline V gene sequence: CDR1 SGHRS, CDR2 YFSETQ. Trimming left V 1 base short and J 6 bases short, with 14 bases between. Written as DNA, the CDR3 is TGCGCCAGCAGCTTGATACAGGGCGCTGGCGAGCAGTACTTC. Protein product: CASSLIQGAGEQYF.

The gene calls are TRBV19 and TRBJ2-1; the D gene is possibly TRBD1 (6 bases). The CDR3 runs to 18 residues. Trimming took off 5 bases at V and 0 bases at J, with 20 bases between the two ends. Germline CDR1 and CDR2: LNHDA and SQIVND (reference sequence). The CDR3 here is CASSRRTEWSSSYNEQFF. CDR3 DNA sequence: TGTGCCAGTAGTCGACGGACAGAATGGTCAAGCTCCTACAATGAGCAGTTCTTC.

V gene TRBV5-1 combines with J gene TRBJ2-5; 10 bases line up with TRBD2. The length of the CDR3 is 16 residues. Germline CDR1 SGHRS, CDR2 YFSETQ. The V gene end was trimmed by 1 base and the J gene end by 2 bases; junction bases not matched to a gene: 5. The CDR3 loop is CASSLRTSGEQETQYF. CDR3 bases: TGCGCCAGCAGCTTGAGAACTAGCGGGGAACAAGAGACCCAGTACTTC.

The CDR3 nucleotides are TGTGCCAGCAGCTTGGACGGCCAGCCGAATCAGCCCCAGCATTTT. This sequence encodes CASSLDGQPNQPQHF. This rearrangement joins TRBV5-4 to TRBJ1-5; D uncertain. The germline CDR1 and CDR2 sequences are SGHNT and YYREEE (reference sequence). The CDR3 is made up of 15 amino acids. Trimming removed 0 bases from V and 4 bases from J, with 11 bases in between.

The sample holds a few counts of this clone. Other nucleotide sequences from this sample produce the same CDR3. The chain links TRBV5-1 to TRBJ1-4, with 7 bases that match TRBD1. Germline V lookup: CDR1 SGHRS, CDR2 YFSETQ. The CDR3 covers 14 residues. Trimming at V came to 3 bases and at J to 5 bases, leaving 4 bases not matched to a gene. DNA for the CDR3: TGCGCCAGCAGCTCGGGACAGCAGAATGAAAAACTGTTTTTT. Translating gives CASSSGQQNEKLFF.

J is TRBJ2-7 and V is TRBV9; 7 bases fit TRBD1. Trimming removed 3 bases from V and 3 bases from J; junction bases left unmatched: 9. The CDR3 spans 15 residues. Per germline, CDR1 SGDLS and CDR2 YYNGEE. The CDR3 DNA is TGTGCCAGCAGCGCGGGACAGTATCTATACTACGAGCAGTACTTC. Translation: CASSAGQYLYYEQYF.

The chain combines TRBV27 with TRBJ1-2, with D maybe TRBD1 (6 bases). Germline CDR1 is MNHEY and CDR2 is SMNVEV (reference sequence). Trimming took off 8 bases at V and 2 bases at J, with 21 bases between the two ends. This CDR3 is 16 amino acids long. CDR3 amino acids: CASAPLRGKDNYGYTF. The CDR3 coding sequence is TGTGCCAGCGCGCCGCTCAGGGGAAAAGACAACTATGGCTACACCTTC.

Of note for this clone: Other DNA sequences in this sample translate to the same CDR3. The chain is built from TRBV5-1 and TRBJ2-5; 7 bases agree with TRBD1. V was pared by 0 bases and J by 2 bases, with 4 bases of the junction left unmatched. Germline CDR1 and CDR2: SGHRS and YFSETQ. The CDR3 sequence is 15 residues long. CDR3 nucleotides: TGCGCCAGCAGCTTGGGGGGACAGATTCAAGAGACCCAGTACTTC. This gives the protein CASSLGGQIQETQYF.

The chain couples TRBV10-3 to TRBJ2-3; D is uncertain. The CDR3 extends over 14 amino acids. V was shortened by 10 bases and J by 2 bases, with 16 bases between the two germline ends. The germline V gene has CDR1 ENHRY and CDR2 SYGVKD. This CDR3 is CATDVGRTTDTQYF. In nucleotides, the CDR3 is TGTGCCACTGACGTCGGCAGGACCACAGATACGCAGTATTTT.

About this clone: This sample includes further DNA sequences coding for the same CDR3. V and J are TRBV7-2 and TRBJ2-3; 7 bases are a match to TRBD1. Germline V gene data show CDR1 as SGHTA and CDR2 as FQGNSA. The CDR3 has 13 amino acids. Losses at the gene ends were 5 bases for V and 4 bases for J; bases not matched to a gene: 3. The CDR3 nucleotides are TGTGCCAGCAGCCCGCAGGGGGCAGATACGCAGTATTTT. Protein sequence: CASSPQGADTQYF.

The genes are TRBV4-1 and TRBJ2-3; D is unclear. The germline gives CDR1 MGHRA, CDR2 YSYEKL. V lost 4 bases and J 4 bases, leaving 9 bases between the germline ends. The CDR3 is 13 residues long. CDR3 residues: CASSRYGPDTQYF. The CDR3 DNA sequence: TGCGCCAGCAGCCGATACGGACCAGATACGCAGTATTTT.

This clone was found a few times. CDR3 DNA sequence: TGTGCCAGCAGCTTAGGGGTTGGGCAAGGTCAAATGGATGAGCAGTTCTTC. Residues: CASSLGVGQGQMDEQFF. The rearrangement joins TRBV7-9 to TRBJ2-1; D gene ambiguous. Per the germline V gene, CDR1 is SEHNR and CDR2 is FQNEAQ (reference sequence). Deletions cut 1 base from V and 8 bases from J, with 21 bases between. The CDR3 has 17 amino acids.

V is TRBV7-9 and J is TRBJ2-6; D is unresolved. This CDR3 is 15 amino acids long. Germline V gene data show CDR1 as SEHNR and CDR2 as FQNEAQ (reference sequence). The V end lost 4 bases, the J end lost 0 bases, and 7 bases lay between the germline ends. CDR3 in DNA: TGTGCCAGCAGCTCGGACGGCTCTGGGGCCAACGTCCTGACTTTC. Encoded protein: CASSSDGSGANVLTF.

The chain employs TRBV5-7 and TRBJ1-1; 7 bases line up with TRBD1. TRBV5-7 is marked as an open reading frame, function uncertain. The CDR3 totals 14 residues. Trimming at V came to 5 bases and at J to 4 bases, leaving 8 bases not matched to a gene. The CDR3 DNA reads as TGTGCCAGCAGGGGGACAGCGGCGACCACTGAAGCTTTCTTT. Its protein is CASRGTAATTEAFF.

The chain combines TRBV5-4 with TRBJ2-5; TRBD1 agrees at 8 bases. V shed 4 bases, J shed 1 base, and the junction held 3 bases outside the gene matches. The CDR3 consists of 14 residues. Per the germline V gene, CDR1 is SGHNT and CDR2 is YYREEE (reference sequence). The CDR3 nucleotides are TGTGCCAGCAGCAGGACAGGGATCCAAGAGACCCAGTACTTC. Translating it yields CASSRTGIQETQYF. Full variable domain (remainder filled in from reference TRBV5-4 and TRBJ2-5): ETGVTQSPTHLIKTRGQQVTLRCSSQSGHNTVSWYQQALGQGPQFIFQYYREEENGRGNFPPRFSGLQFPNYSSELNVNALELDDSALYLCASSRTGIQETQYFGPGTRLLVL.

This chain's CDR3 is CASTSEGANTGELFF. CDR3 coding DNA: TGTGCCAGCACATCCGAGGGGGCGAACACCGGGGAGCTGTTTTTT. The chain couples TRBV28 to TRBJ2-2, with a tentative D call TRBD1 (6 bases). Trimming cost V 7 bases and J 0 bases, with 12 bases left between them. This CDR3 has 15 residues. Germline assignment: CDR1 MDHEN and CDR2 SYDVKM.

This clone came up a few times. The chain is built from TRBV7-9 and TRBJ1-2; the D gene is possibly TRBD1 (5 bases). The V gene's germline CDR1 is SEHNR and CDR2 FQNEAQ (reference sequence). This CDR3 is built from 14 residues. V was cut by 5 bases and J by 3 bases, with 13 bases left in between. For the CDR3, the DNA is TGTGCCAGCAGCCCCGTAGAAGGGGACTATGGCTACACCTTC. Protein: CASSPVEGDYGYTF.

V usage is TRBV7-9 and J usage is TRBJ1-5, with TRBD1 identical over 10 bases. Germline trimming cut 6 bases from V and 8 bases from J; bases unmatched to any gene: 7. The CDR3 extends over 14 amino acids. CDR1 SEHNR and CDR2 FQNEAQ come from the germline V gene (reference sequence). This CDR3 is CASSPGQGLEPQHF. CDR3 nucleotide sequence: TGTGCCAGCAGTCCGGGACAGGGGTTGGAGCCCCAGCATTTT.